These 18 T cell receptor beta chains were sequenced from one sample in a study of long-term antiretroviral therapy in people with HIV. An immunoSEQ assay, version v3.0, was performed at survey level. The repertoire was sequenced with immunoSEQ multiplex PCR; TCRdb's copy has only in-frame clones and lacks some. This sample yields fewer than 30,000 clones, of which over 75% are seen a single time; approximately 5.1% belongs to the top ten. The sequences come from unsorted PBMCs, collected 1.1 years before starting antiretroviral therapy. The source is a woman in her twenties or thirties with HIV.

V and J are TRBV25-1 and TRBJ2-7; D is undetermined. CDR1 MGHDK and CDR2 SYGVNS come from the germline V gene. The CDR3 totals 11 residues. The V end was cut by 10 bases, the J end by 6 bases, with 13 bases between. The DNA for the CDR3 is TGTGCCACCGCTGTTGGGCCCGAGCAGTACTTC. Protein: CATAVGPEQYF.

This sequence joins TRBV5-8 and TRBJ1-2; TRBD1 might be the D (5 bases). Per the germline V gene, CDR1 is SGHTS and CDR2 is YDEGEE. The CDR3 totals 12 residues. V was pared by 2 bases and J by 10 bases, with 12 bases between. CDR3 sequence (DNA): TGTGCCAGCAGCTTTACGGGGGTGGACTACACCTTC. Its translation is CASSFTGVDYTF.

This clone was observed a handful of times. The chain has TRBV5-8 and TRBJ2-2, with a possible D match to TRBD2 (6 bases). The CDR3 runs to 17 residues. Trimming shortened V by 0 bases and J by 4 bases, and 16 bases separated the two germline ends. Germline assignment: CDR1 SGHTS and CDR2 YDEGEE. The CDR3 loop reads CASSLVNRLGGTGELFF. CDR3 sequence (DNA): TGTGCCAGCAGCTTGGTAAACCGACTCGGGGGCACCGGGGAGCTGTTTTTT. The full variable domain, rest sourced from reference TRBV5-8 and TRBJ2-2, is EAGVTQSPTHLIKTRGQQATLRCSPISGHTSVYWYQQALGLGLQFLLWYDEGEERNRGNFPPRFSGRQFPNYSSELNVNALELEDSALYLCASSLVNRLGGTGELFFGEGSRLTVL.

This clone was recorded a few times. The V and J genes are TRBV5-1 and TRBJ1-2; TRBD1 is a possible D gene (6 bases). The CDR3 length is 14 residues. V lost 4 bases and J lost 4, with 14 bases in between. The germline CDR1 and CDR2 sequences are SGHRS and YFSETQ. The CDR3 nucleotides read TGCGCCAGCAGCCAAGTGGGGACAACCTATGGCTACACCTTC. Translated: CASSQVGTTYGYTF.

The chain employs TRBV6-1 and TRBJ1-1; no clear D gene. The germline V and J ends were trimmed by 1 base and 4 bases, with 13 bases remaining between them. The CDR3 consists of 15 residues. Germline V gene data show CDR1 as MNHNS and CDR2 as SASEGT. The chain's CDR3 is CASSEVFITATEAFF. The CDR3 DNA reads TGTGCCAGCAGTGAAGTCTTCATAACCGCCACTGAAGCTTTCTTT.

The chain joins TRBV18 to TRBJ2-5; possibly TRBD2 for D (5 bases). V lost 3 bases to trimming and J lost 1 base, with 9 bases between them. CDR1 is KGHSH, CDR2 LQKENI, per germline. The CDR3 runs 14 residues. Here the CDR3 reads CASSPSRAQETQYF. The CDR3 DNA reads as TGTGCCAGCTCACCTTCGCGGGCCCAAGAGACCCAGTACTTC.

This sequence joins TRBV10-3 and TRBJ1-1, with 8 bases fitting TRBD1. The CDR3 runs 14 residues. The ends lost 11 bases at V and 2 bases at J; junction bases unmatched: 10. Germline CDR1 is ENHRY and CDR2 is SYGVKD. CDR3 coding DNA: TGTGCCGCTTTCTCGGGACAGGTTAACACTGAAGCTTTCTTT. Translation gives CAAFSGQVNTEAFF.

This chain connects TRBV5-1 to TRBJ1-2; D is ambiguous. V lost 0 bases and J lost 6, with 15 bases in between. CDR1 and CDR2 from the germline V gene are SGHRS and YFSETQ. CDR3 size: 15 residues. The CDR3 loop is CASSLETDQMDGYTF. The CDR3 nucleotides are TGCGCCAGCAGCTTGGAAACCGACCAAATGGATGGCTACACCTTC.

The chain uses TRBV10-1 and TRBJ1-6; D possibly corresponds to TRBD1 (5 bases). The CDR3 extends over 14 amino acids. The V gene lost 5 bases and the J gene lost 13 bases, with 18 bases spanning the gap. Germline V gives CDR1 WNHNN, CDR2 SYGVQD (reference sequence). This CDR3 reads CASSLIVKGRPLHF. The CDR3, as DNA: TGCGCCAGCAGTTTGATTGTGAAGGGGCGGCCCCTCCACTTT.

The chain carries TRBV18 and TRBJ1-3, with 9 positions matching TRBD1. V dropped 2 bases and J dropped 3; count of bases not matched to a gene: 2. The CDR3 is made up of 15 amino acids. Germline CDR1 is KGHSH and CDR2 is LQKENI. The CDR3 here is CASSPGTGYGNTIYF. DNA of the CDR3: TGTGCCAGCTCACCAGGGACAGGGTATGGAAACACCATATATTTT.

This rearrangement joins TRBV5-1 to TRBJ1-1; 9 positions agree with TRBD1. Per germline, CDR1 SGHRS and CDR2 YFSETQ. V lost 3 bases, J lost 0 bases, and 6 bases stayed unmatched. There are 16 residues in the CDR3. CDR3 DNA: TGCGCCAGCAGCTGGGGGGGACAGGGAATGAACACTGAAGCTTTCTTT. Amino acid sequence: CASSWGGQGMNTEAFF. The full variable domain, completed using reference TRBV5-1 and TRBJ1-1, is KAGVTQTPRYLIKTRGQQVTLSCSPISGHRSVSWYQQTPGQGLQFLFEYFSETQRNKGNFPGRFSGRQFSNSRSEMNVSTLELGDSALYLCASSWGGQGMNTEAFFGQGTRLTVV.

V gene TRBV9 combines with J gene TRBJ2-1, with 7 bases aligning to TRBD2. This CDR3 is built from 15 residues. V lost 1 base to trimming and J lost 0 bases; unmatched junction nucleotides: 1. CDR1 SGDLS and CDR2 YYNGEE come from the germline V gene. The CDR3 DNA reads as TGTGCCAGCAGCGTACGCGGGAGCTCCTACAATGAGCAGTTCTTC. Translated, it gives CASSVRGSSYNEQFF.

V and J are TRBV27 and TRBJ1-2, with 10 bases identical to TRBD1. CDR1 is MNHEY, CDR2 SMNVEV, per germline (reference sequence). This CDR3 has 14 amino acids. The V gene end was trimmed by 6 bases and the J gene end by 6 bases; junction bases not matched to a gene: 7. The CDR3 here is CASSLTGGRDGYTF. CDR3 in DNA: TGTGCCAGCAGCCTGACAGGGGGCAGGGATGGCTACACCTTC.

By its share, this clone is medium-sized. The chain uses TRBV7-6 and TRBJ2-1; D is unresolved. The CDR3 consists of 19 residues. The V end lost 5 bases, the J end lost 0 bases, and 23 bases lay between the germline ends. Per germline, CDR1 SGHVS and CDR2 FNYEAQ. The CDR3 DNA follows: TGTGCCAGCAGCGGATACAAAGGGCCTGAGTTTACCTCCTACAATGAGCAGTTCTTC. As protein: CASSGYKGPEFTSYNEQFF.

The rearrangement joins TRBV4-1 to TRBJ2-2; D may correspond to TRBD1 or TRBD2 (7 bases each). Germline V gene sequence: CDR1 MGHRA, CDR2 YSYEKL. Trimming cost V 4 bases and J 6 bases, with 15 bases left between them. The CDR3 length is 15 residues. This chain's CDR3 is CASSPGQGGSGELFF. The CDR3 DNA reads TGCGCCAGCAGCCCCGGGCAGGGGGGGTCCGGGGAGCTGTTTTTT.

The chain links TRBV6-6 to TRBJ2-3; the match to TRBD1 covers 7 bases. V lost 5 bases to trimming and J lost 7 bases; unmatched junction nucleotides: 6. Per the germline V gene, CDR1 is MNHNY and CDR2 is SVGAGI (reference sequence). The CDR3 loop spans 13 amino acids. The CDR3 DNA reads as TGTGCCAGCAGTCCCAGGGGGAAATATACGCAGTATTTT. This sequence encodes CASSPRGKYTQYF.

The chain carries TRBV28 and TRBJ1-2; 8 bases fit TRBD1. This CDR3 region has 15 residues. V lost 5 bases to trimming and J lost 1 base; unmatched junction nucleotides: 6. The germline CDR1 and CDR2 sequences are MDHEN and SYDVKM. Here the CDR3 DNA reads TGTGCCAGCAGTGGGGACAGGACCGATAACTATGGCTACACCTTC. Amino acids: CASSGDRTDNYGYTF.

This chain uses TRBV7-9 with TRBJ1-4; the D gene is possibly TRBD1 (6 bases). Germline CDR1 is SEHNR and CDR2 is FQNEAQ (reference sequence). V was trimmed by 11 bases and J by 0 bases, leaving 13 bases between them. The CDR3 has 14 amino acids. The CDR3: CAGGGRTTNEKLFF. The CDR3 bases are TGTGCCGGGGGCGGCCGAACAACTAATGAAAAACTGTTTTTT.